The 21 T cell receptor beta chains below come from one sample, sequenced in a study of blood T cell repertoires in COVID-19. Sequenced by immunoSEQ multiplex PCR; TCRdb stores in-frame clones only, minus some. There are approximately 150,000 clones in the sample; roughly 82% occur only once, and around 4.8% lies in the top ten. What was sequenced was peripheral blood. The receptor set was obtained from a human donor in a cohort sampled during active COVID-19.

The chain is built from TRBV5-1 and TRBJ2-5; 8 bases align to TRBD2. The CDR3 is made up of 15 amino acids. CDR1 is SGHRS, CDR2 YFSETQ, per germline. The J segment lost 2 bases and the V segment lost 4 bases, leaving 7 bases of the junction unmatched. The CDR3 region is CASSPSLAGQETQYF. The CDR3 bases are TGCGCCAGCAGCCCCTCCTTAGCGGGGCAAGAGACCCAGTACTTC.

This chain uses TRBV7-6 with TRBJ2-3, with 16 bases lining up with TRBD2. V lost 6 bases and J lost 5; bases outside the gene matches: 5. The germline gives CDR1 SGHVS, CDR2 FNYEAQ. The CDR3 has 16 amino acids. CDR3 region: CASSSGTSGRGDTQYF. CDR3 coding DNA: TGTGCCAGCAGTTCCGGGACTAGCGGGAGGGGAGATACGCAGTATTTT.

Here the CDR3 DNA reads TGTGCCAGCAGTGCCCGGGGTCCCCCCTCATACAATGAGCAGTTCTTC. Protein: CASSARGPPSYNEQFF. This chain joins TRBV28 and TRBJ2-1, with D possibly matching TRBD2 (5 bases). This CDR3 has 16 residues. From germline, CDR1 is MDHEN and CDR2 SYDVKM. The ends were cut back, 5 bases at V and 4 bases at J, with 18 bases in the middle.

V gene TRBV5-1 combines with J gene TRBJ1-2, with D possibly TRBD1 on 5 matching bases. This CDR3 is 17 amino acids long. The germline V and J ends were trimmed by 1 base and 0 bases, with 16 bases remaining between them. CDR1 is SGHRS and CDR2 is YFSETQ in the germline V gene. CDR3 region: CASSLLAGSTANYGYTF. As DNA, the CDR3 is TGCGCCAGCAGCTTGTTGGCAGGGTCTACTGCTAACTATGGCTACACCTTC.

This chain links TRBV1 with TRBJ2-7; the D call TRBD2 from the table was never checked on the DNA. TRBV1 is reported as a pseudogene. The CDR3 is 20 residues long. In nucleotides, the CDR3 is TGCACCAGCAGCCTGGGAGGAGTAGCGGACCCGTATTCCCCAATCTACGAGCAGTACGTC. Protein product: CTSSLGGVADPYSPIYEQYV.

CDR3 coding DNA: TGTGCCATCAGTGAGCCAAAAGAGACATATCTATCTAATGAGCAGTTCTTC. It specifies CAISEPKETYLSNEQFF. This rearrangement joins TRBV10-3 to TRBJ2-1; D is ambiguous. The V end was cut by 2 bases, the J end by 7 bases, with 21 bases between. This CDR3 is 17 amino acids long. In germline, CDR1 is ENHRY, CDR2 SYGVKD.

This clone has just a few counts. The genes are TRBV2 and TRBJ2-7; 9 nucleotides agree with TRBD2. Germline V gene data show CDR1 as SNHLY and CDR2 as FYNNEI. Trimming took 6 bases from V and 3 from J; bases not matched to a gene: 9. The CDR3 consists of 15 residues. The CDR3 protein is CASRIIAGADYEQYF. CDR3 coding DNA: TGTGCCAGCAGGATTATAGCGGGGGCCGACTACGAGCAGTACTTC.

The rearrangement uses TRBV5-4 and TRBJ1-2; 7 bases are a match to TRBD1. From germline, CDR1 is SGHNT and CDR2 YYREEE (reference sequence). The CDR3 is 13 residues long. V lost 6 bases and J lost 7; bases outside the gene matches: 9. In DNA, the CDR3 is TGTGCCAGCACCGGTACAGGGGATGGTGGCTACACCTTC. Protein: CASTGTGDGGYTF.

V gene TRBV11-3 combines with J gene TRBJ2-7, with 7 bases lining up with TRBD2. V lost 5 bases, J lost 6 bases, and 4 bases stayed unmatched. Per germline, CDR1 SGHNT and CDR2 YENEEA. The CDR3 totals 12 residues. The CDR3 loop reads CASSRWGGEQYF. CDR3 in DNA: TGTGCCAGCAGCCGTTGGGGGGGCGAGCAGTACTTC.

The CDR3 loop reads CASSRAGGVANYGYTF. The CDR3, as DNA: TGTGCCAGCAGTAGGGCAGGGGGAGTTGCAAACTATGGCTACACCTTC. The V and J genes are TRBV25-1 and TRBJ1-2, with 7 nucleotides matching TRBD1. Unmatched junction bases numbered 11, after V lost 5 bases and J lost 2 bases. The length of the CDR3 is 16 residues. CDR1 MGHDK and CDR2 SYGVNS come from the germline V gene.

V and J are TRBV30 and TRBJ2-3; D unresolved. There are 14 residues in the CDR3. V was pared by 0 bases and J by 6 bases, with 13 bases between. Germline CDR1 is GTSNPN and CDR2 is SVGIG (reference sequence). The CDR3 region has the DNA TGTGCCTGGAGTGTAGGCGGTAGTGCGGATACGCAGTATTTT. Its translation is CAWSVGGSADTQYF.

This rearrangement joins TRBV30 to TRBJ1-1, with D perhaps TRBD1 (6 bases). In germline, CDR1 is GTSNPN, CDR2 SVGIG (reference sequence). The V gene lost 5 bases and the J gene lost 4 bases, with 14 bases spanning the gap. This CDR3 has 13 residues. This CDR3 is CAWGTGSGTEAFF. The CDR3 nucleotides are TGTGCCTGGGGTACAGGGTCCGGCACTGAAGCTTTCTTT.

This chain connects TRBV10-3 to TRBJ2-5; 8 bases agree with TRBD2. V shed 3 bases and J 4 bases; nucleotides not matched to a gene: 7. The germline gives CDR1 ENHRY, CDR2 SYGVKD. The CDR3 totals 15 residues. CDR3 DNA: TGTGCCATCAGTGATTCCGGGGGGGCGGGAGAGACCCAGTACTTC. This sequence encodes CAISDSGGAGETQYF.

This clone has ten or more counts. The DNA of the CDR3 is TGTGCCAGTAGTTCCCAGGGGAAGGCTCAGCCCCAGCATTTT. Amino acid sequence: CASSSQGKAQPQHF. The chain carries TRBV19 and TRBJ1-5, with a possible D match to TRBD1 (6 bases). V lost 5 bases and J lost 6, with 14 bases in between. CDR1 and CDR2 from the germline V gene are LNHDA and SQIVND (reference sequence). There are 14 residues in the CDR3.

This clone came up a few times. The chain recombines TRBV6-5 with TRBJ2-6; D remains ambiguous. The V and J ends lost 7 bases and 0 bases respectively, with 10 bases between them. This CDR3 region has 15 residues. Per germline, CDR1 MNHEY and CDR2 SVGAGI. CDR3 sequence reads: CASTTANSGANVLTF. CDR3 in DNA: TGTGCCAGCACTACAGCTAACTCTGGGGCCAACGTCCTGACTTTC.

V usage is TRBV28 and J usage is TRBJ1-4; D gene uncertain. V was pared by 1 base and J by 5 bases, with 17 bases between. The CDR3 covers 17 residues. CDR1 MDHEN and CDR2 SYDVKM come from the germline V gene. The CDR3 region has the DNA TGTGCCAGCAGTTTATTCCCCACCACCCAGCGGAATGAAAAACTGTTTTTT. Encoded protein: CASSLFPTTQRNEKLFF.

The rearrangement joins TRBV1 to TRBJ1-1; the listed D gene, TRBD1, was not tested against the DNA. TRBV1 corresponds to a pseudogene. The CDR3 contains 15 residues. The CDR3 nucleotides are TGCACCAGCAGCAAAGGAGTAGGGGCCGACACTGAAGCTTTCTTT. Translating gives CTSSKGVGADTEAFF.

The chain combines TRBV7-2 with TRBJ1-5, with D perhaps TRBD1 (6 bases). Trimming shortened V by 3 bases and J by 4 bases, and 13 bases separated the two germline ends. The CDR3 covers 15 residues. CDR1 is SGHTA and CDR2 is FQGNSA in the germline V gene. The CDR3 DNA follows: TGTGCCAGCAGCTTTCGGGGGGCAATGAATCAGCCCCAGCATTTT. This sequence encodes CASSFRGAMNQPQHF.

CDR3 DNA: TGTGCCAGTAGTCGTCCTGACAGGGGCACCACTGAAGCTTTCTTT. Protein sequence: CASSRPDRGTTEAFF. V gene TRBV19 combines with J gene TRBJ1-1; 8 positions match TRBD1. V shed 5 bases, J shed 4 bases, and the junction held 9 bases outside the gene matches. This CDR3 has 15 amino acids. The V gene's germline CDR1 is LNHDA and CDR2 SQIVND (reference sequence).

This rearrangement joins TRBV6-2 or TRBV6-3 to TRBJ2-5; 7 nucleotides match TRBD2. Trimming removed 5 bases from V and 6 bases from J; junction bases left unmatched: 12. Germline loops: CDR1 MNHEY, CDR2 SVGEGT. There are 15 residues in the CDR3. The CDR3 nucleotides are TGTGCCAGCAGTCACCAAGGAGCGGGGAGGAAGACCCAGTACTTC. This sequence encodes CASSHQGAGRKTQYF.

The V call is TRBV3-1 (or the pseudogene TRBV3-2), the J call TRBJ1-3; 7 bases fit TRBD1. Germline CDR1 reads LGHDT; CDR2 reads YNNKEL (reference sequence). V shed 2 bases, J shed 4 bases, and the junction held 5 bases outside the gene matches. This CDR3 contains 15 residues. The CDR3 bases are TGTGCCAGCAGCCAACACAGGGGCCGAGGAAACACCATATATTTT. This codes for CASSQHRGRGNTIYF.